The 4 T cell receptor beta chains below were found in one sample sequenced in a study of blood T cell repertoires in COVID-19. The data were produced by immunoSEQ multiplex PCR, yet TCRdb's version contains in-frame clones alone and is incomplete. Counted here are about 280,000 clones, about nine tenths occurring once; the ten biggest clones make up roughly 10%. The sample consisted of peripheral blood. Receptors were obtained from a young woman with COVID-19, enrolled during active disease.

The chain has TRBV6-2 or TRBV6-3 and TRBJ2-7; 8 bases match TRBD2. The J segment lost 2 bases and the V segment lost 0 bases, leaving 12 bases of the junction unmatched. This CDR3 is built from 18 residues. In germline, CDR1 is MNHEY, CDR2 SVGEGT. The CDR3 reads CASSYSVAEREFTYEQYF. The CDR3 coding sequence is TGTGCCAGCAGTTACTCGGTCGCTGAGCGGGAGTTTACCTACGAGCAGTACTTC.

The genes are TRBV6-5 and TRBJ1-1, with D maybe TRBD1 (5 bases). Germline CDR1 is MNHEY and CDR2 is SVGAGI. The CDR3 is 14 residues long. V shed 3 bases and J shed 0 bases, with 8 bases lying between them. This CDR3 is CASSYTGLNTEAFF. The DNA for the CDR3 is TGTGCCAGCAGTTATACAGGTCTGAACACTGAAGCTTTCTTT.

V gene TRBV10-3 combines with J gene TRBJ1-6; D gene uncertain. From germline, CDR1 is ENHRY and CDR2 SYGVKD. The CDR3 spans 15 residues. Between the trimmed V and J ends, which lost 2 bases and 13 bases, there was a span of 18 bases. CDR3 loop: CAISEAASKTSPLHF. DNA of the CDR3: TGTGCCATCAGTGAGGCGGCGTCGAAGACTTCTCCCCTCCACTTT.

The V gene is TRBV7-2, the J gene TRBJ2-1; 8 positions agree with TRBD2. In germline, CDR1 is SGHTA, CDR2 FQGNSA. The V gene end was trimmed by 3 bases and the J gene end by 3 bases; junction bases not matched to a gene: 4. CDR3 length: 15 amino acids. CDR3 in amino acids: CASSLGSGNYNEQFF. CDR3 nucleotide sequence: TGTGCCAGCAGCTTGGGTAGCGGGAACTACAATGAGCAGTTCTTC.